This TCR beta chain was retrieved from a study of blood T cell repertoires in COVID-19. Study-wide background: Both acute and convalescent COVID-19 samples were obtained from the United States, Italy and Spain.

The method was immunoSEQ multiplex PCR; TCRdb's version includes in-frame clones alone and lacks a portion of them. The sample carries 100,000 to 150,000 clones, roughly 87% recorded once. The ends lost 3 bases at V and 3 bases at J; junction bases unmatched: 4. Germline CDR1 and CDR2: SGHTA and FQGTGA. The CDR3 extends over 14 amino acids. Sequenced: peripheral blood. V gene TRBV7-3 combines with J gene TRBJ1-1, with 7 bases fitting TRBD1. This sequence originates from an elderly woman with acute or convalescent COVID-19. This CDR3 is CASSFTGVDTEAFF. CDR3 nucleotide sequence: TGTGCCAGCAGCTTCACAGGGGTTGACACTGAAGCTTTCTTT.